This T cell receptor beta chain was sequenced for a study of identical twins. Study-wide points: Potential partial confounding of zero-insertion analyses by invariant MAIT and iNKT cells was noted.

This clonotype occurred many times. Its target is unknown. Healthy Caucasians alone served as donors. V lost 1 base, J lost 0 bases, and 10 bases lay in between. CDR1 and CDR2 from the germline V gene are SEHNR and FQNEAQ (reference sequence). CDR3 length equals 17 residues. One entry per CDR3 protein, called by TCRdb with MiXCR from the 5' RACE reads. The data contain a few hundred thousand distinct CDR3 sequences, roughly 13% of them singletons. The same data also went into a second study, on yellow fever vaccine responses in identical twins. That source notes: Among the twins, the vaccine T cell response reportedly seemed partly convergent and partly personalized.

This chain links TRBV7-9 with TRBJ2-6; TRBD1 is a possible D gene (6 bases). This receptor was taken from a woman aged 18-29 years in good health. Input material: memory (CD45RO+) T cells sorted from blood. CDR3: CASSLGLGASGANVLTF. CDR3 nucleotide sequence: TGTGCCAGCAGCTTAGGGCTGGGGGCCTCTGGGGCCAACGTCCTGACTTTC.